This T cell receptor beta chain was identified in a study of radiotherapy plus CTLA-4 blockade in lung cancer. Sequencing used immunoSEQ multiplex PCR; TCRdb keeps in-frame clones, though not all of them. Among tens of thousands of clones listed, around three quarters were seen once. This CDR3 has 14 amino acids. Trimming took 6 bases from V and 5 from J; bases not matched to a gene: 6. Germline V gives CDR1 SGHVS, CDR2 FNYEAQ. With ipilimumab providing CTLA-4 blockade, focal radiation was administered to patients who had chemo-refractory metastatic non-small-cell lung cancer. The sequence derives from a human donor with non-small cell lung cancer who had a complete response to radiotherapy plus ipilimumab. Sequencing used peripheral blood, obtained from a patient treated with radiotherapy plus ipilimumab. The chain is built from TRBV7-6 and TRBJ1-4, with TRBD1 matching 7 bases. The CDR3 loop reads CASRAGTANEKLFF. Written as DNA, the CDR3 is TGTGCCAGCAGGGCGGGGACAGCAAATGAAAAACTGTTTTTT.